These 18 T cell receptor beta chains were sequenced from one sample in a study of OX40 agonist ivuxolimab in advanced cancers. Libraries were made using the immunoSEQ multiplex PCR assay. TCRdb stores this immuneACCESS table with in-frame sequences only. Part of the clones is absent; in the studies checked, under half of the shortfall reflects unresolved V genes, and no reason is known for the rest. Across this sample there are around 140,000 clones, with around nine tenths seen only once. Of the sample, 0.9% to 1.2% falls within the top ten clones. Sample: CD4+ or CD8+ T cells sorted from blood, taken in a trial of the OX40 agonist ivuxolimab. These receptors all stem from an adult with an advanced solid tumor such as melanoma, head and neck, liver or kidney cancer.

This clone has a handful of counts. V usage is TRBV28 and J usage is TRBJ1-5; possibly TRBD1 for D (6 bases). V was cut by 11 bases and J by 5 bases, with 16 bases left in between. CDR3 length: 13 amino acids. Germline values: CDR1 MDHEN, CDR2 SYDVKM. The CDR3 DNA reads TGTGCCGTAGACAGGACGGGCCATCAGCCCCAGCATTTT. It codes for CAVDRTGHQPQHF.

V is TRBV7-2 and J is TRBJ1-1, with D possibly matching TRBD1 (5 bases). CDR1 and CDR2 from the germline V gene are SGHTA and FQGNSA. Trimming removed 4 bases at V and 2 bases at J, with 11 bases between. CDR3 length: 14 residues. CDR3 DNA sequence: TGTGCCAGCAGCTCTACAGGAGATAACACTGAAGCTTTCTTT. Protein sequence: CASSSTGDNTEAFF.

The chain joins TRBV9 to TRBJ2-3, with 7 positions matching TRBD2. This CDR3 is 15 amino acids long. Germline-derived CDR1 and CDR2 are SGDLS and YYNGEE. With 4 bases clipped from V and 6 bases from J, the junction kept 11 bases outside the gene matches. CDR3 in amino acids: CASSPWSWGGDTQYF. Here the CDR3 DNA reads TGTGCCAGCAGCCCATGGTCCTGGGGAGGGGATACGCAGTATTTT.

CDR3 DNA: TGTGCCAGCAGTTACTCCGGGAACGGAGAATATGGCTACACCTTC. Translated, it gives CASSYSGNGEYGYTF. J is TRBJ1-2 and V is TRBV6-6; no definite D call. The CDR3 spans 15 residues. Trimming stripped 0 bases from V and 5 bases from J, with 13 bases between. The germline V gene encodes CDR1 MNHNY and CDR2 SVGAGI (reference sequence).

The chain links TRBV19 to TRBJ2-3; 9 nucleotides align to TRBD2. CDR1 LNHDA and CDR2 SQIVND come from the germline V gene (reference sequence). The CDR3 sequence is 16 residues long. V lost 5 bases, J lost 4 bases, and 10 bases stayed unmatched. The CDR3 is CASSPVAGVVADTQYF. DNA for the CDR3: TGTGCCAGTAGTCCCGTAGCGGGAGTGGTGGCAGATACGCAGTATTTT.

Only one count was recorded for this clone. CDR3 protein: CASSFSGESYEQYF. The CDR3 DNA is TGTGCCAGCAGTTTTAGCGGGGAGAGCTACGAGCAGTACTTC. The chain employs TRBV27 and TRBJ2-7; TRBD2 matches 8 bases. Germline assignment: CDR1 MNHEY and CDR2 SMNVEV (reference sequence). This CDR3 comprises 14 residues. V dropped 3 bases and J dropped 3; count of bases not matched to a gene: 4.

V is TRBV7-9 and J is TRBJ1-1; unclear D gene. With 2 bases removed from V and 6 bases from J, the gap between germline ends came to 7 bases. The CDR3 totals 12 residues. The germline V gene has CDR1 SEHNR and CDR2 FQNEAQ (reference sequence). The CDR3 protein is CASSLQESEAFF. CDR3 coding DNA: TGTGCCAGCAGCTTACAGGAGTCTGAAGCTTTCTTT.

The chain uses TRBV7-2 and TRBJ1-3; TRBD1 might be the D (5 bases). V dropped 1 base and J dropped 1 base, with 5 bases sitting between them. CDR1 and CDR2 (germline): SGHTA, FQGNSA. CDR3 length equals 14 residues. In nucleotides, the CDR3 is TGTGCCAGCAGCTTAGGACAGTCTGGAAACACCATATATTTT. Encoded protein: CASSLGQSGNTIYF.

The chain recombines TRBV18 with TRBJ2-3; D unresolved. The CDR3 has 14 residues. Germline lookup yields CDR1 KGHSH and CDR2 LQKENI. The V end lost 4 bases, the J end lost 4 bases, and 12 bases lay between the germline ends. This chain's CDR3 is CASSHSDLADTQYF. CDR3 coding DNA: TGTGCCAGCTCACACTCCGATTTAGCAGATACGCAGTATTTT.

V gene TRBV9 combines with J gene TRBJ2-3, with 8 bases identical to TRBD1. With V trimmed by 3 bases and J by 0 bases, 3 bases remained unmatched. The CDR3 covers 15 residues. Germline V gene data show CDR1 as SGDLS and CDR2 as YYNGEE. CDR3 nucleotides: TGTGCCAGCAGCGGAACAGGGGGTAGCACAGATACGCAGTATTTT. It codes for CASSGTGGSTDTQYF.

This chain uses TRBV9 with TRBJ2-1; 9 bases are a match to TRBD1. Germline V gene lookup returns CDR1 SGDLS and CDR2 YYNGEE. With V trimmed by 4 bases and J by 4 bases, 3 bases remained unmatched. The CDR3 spans 14 residues. The CDR3 region has the DNA TGTGCCAGCAGCCGACAGGGGGAATACAATGAGCAGTTCTTC. Encoded protein: CASSRQGEYNEQFF.

CDR3 sequence: CASSLRTGELFF. The CDR3 DNA reads TGTGCCAGCAGCTTACGGACCGGGGAGCTGTTTTTT. The V gene is TRBV7-9, the J gene TRBJ2-2; D uncertain. This CDR3 has 12 residues. V shed 2 bases and J shed 5 bases, with 3 bases lying between them. CDR1 and CDR2 from the germline V gene are SEHNR and FQNEAQ (reference sequence).

A note on this clone: Other nucleotide sequences from this sample produce the same CDR3. V is TRBV28 and J is TRBJ1-1, with unresolved D. The germline CDR1 and CDR2 sequences are MDHEN and SYDVKM. The CDR3 runs 13 residues. V was cut by 4 bases and J by 0 bases, with 6 bases left in between. CDR3 loop: CASSSHMNTEAFF. The CDR3 DNA follows: TGTGCCAGCAGTTCCCACATGAACACTGAAGCTTTCTTT.

V usage is TRBV9 and J usage is TRBJ2-1; the match to TRBD2 covers 9 bases. This CDR3 contains 16 residues. The V and J ends lost 2 bases and 7 bases, in that order; junction bases with no gene match: 10. Germline CDR1 is SGDLS and CDR2 is YYNGEE. In DNA, the CDR3 is TGTGCCAGCAGCGTCGGCGGGAGGGCCGAGTGGAATGAGCAGTTCTTC. Its protein product is CASSVGGRAEWNEQFF.

In this sample, this clone turned up once. The chain joins TRBV30 to TRBJ1-3; D is uncertain. Germline V gives CDR1 GTSNPN, CDR2 SVGIG (reference sequence). V gave up 1 base and J gave up 1 base, with 11 bases separating them. The CDR3 is made up of 15 amino acids. The CDR3 here is CAWSALGVSGNTIYF. In DNA form, the CDR3 reads TGTGCCTGGAGTGCCCTCGGGGTATCTGGAAACACCATATATTTT.

J is TRBJ2-1 and V is TRBV18, with 9 bases fitting TRBD1. CDR1 is KGHSH and CDR2 is LQKENI in the germline V gene. The CDR3 totals 14 residues. V dropped 6 bases and J dropped 2; count of bases not matched to a gene: 2. The CDR3 sequence: CASSGQGPYNEQFF. Here the CDR3 DNA reads TGTGCCAGCTCCGGACAGGGGCCCTACAATGAGCAGTTCTTC. The entire variable domain, with the rest obtained from reference TRBV18 and TRBJ2-1, is as follows: NAGVMQNPRHLVRRRGQEARLRCSPMKGHSHVYWYRQLPEEGLKFMVYLQKENIIDESGMPKERFSAEFPKEGPSILRIQQVVRGDSAAYFCASSGQGPYNEQFFGPGTRLTVL.

This clone was recorded once. The chain employs TRBV28 and TRBJ1-1, with D uncertain. CDR3 length: 12 residues. V shed 3 bases and J shed 2 bases, with 4 bases lying between them. The germline V gene encodes CDR1 MDHEN and CDR2 SYDVKM. The CDR3 protein is CASSLPNTEAFF. In DNA form, the CDR3 reads TGTGCCAGCAGTTTGCCCAACACTGAAGCTTTCTTT.

The CDR3 DNA reads as TGTGCCAGCAGTGGGGACAGCCACTATGGCTACACCTTC. Translated, it gives CASSGDSHYGYTF. V and J are TRBV25-1 and TRBJ1-2; 7 nucleotides agree with TRBD1. J was trimmed by 3 bases and V by 4 bases; bases with no gene match: 2. The germline gives CDR1 MGHDK, CDR2 SYGVNS. The CDR3 covers 13 residues.